This entry features one T cell receptor beta chain sequence. The antigen is undetermined. The sample originates from a study of OX40 agonist ivuxolimab in advanced cancers. Study-level background: It was permissible to have had prior anti-PD-1, anti-PD-L1 or anti-CTLA-4 therapy, and approximately 41% had some.

Trimming cost V 3 bases and J 0 bases; bases outside gene matches: 8. CDR3 length: 17 residues. The V gene's germline CDR1 is LGHNT and CDR2 FRNRAP. Repertoires were generated with immunoSEQ multiplex PCR, while TCRdb's copy carries only in-frame clones and drops some. This table holds fewer than 85,000 clones, under 90% found once. Overall study findings and caveats: There were, on average, more expanded clones in CD8+ T cells than in CD4+.

The sequence was obtained from an adult with an advanced solid tumor such as melanoma, head and neck, liver or kidney cancer. The chain recombines TRBV12-5 with TRBJ2-1; 7 bases are a match to TRBD1. Sequencing was performed on CD4+ or CD8+ T cells sorted from blood, taken in a trial of the OX40 agonist ivuxolimab. CDR3 DNA: TGTGCTAGTGGTTTCGATCCGACAGGGAGCTCCTACAATGAGCAGTTCTTC. Its translation: CASGFDPTGSSYNEQFF.